These T cell receptor beta chains were read from a single sample in a study of siplizumab effects on memory and regulatory T cells. The repertoire was sequenced with immunoSEQ multiplex PCR; TCRdb's copy has only in-frame clones and lacks some. The data hold about 46,000 clones, with 93% observed a single time. Input material: CD8+ T cells sorted from blood. These receptor sequences come from a human donor in good health. Both conserved end residues are part of each CDR3. The D gene is left open where the match is weak. A clone size is listed for some rows: how often the clone was seen (once, few, many), or a class if it is expanded.

J: TRBJ2-3
D: NA
V: TRBV4-1
size: NA
CDR3: CASKGSGTDTQYF
DNA: TGCGCCAGCAAAGGGAGCGGCACAGATACGCAGTATTTT

J: TRBJ2-4
D: TRBD2
V: TRBV7-2
size: NA
CDR3: CASSRAEAGGNIQYF
DNA: TGTGCCAGCAGCCGCGCAGAAGCGGGGGGGAACATTCAGTACTTC

J: TRBJ2-6
D: NA
V: TRBV5-1
size: NA
CDR3: CASSLGPRGANVLTF
DNA: TGCGCCAGCAGCTTGGGCCCCAGAGGGGCCAACGTCCTGACTTTC

J: TRBJ2-7
D: TRBD1
V: TRBV27
size: NA
CDR3: CASSDRATYEQYF
DNA: TGTGCCAGCAGTGACAGGGCAACCTACGAGCAGTACTTC

J: TRBJ1-1
D: NA
V: TRBV10-3
size: NA
CDR3: CAISAVDGPEKAFF
DNA: TGTGCCATCAGTGCTGTGGACGGGCCCGAAAAAGCTTTCTTT

J: TRBJ2-1
D: NA
V: TRBV19
size: NA
CDR3: CASSRSGALTGNEQFF
DNA: TGTGCCAGTAGTCGCTCGGGGGCGTTGACGGGCAATGAGCAGTTCTTC

J: TRBJ2-7
D: NA
V: TRBV28
size: NA
CDR3: CASSPAMARAYEQYF
DNA: TGTGCCAGCAGTCCAGCCATGGCTAGAGCCTACGAGCAGTACTTC

J: TRBJ2-1
D: TRBD1
V: TRBV7-9
size: NA
CDR3: CASSPGTGLYEQFF
DNA: TGTGCCAGCAGCCCCGGGACAGGTTTGTATGAGCAGTTCTTC

J: TRBJ2-7
D: TRBD2
V: TRBV7-2
size: NA
CDR3: CASSRLARVRGGNEQYF
DNA: TGTGCCAGCAGCCGTCTAGCTCGAGTTAGGGGAGGGAACGAGCAGTACTTC

J: TRBJ2-1
D: NA
V: TRBV15
size: NA
CDR3: CATTGALSLYNEQFF
DNA: TGTGCCACCACCGGGGCCCTCTCCCTTTACAATGAGCAGTTCTTC

J: TRBJ1-5
D: NA
V: TRBV30
size: NA
CDR3: CAWTVMGAGQPQHF
DNA: TGTGCCTGGACTGTGATGGGTGCAGGTCAGCCCCAGCATTTT

J: TRBJ1-2
D: NA
V: TRBV7-9
size: NA
CDR3: CASSLSDDSYNYGYTF
DNA: TGTGCCAGCAGCTTATCTGATGACAGCTATAACTATGGCTACACCTTC

J: TRBJ1-5
D: NA
V: TRBV28
size: once
CDR3: CASTDNQPQHF
DNA: TGTGCCAGCACCGATAATCAGCCCCAGCATTTT

J: TRBJ1-4
D: NA
V: TRBV27
size: NA
CDR3: CASSYGDGKLFF
DNA: TGTGCCAGCAGTTACGGGGACGGAAAACTGTTTTTT

J: TRBJ1-5
D: NA
V: TRBV5-1
size: few
CDR3: CASSLGINQPQHF
DNA: TGCGCCAGCAGCTTGGGCATCAATCAGCCCCAGCATTTT

J: TRBJ1-1
D: NA
V: TRBV7-9
size: NA
CDR3: CASSSDWGTEAFF
DNA: TGTGCCAGCAGCTCGGACTGGGGGACTGAAGCTTTCTTT

J: TRBJ2-5
D: NA
V: TRBV7-7
size: NA
CDR3: CASSLRRGETQYF
DNA: TGTGCCAGCAGCTTACGTCGGGGGGAGACCCAGTACTTC

J: TRBJ2-3
D: NA
V: TRBV5-4
size: NA
CDR3: CASSLRQASVWDTQYF
DNA: TGTGCCAGCAGCTTGAGACAGGCAAGTGTGTGGGATACGCAGTATTTT

J: TRBJ1-5
D: NA
V: TRBV5-8
size: NA
CDR3: CASSQGTGYQPQHF
DNA: TGTGCCAGCAGCCAGGGGACGGGGTATCAGCCCCAGCATTTT

J: TRBJ2-7
D: NA
V: TRBV11-2
size: NA
CDR3: CASSSRGSSYEQYF
DNA: TGTGCCAGCAGTAGTAGGGGGAGCTCCTACGAGCAGTACTTC

J: TRBJ2-5
D: TRBD2
V: TRBV5-1
size: NA
CDR3: CASSTPLLAEQETQYF
DNA: TGCGCCAGCAGCACCCCGTTACTAGCGGAACAAGAGACCCAGTACTTC

J: TRBJ1-5
D: NA
V: TRBV2
size: NA
CDR3: CASSVLGPYSNQPQHF
DNA: TGTGCCAGCAGTGTGCTGGGCCCATATAGCAATCAGCCCCAGCATTTT

J: TRBJ2-3
D: TRBD2
V: TRBV4-1
size: NA
CDR3: CASSQGLAGGWTSTDTQYF
DNA: TGCGCCAGCAGCCAAGGGCTAGCGGGAGGGTGGACTAGCACAGATACGCAGTATTTT

J: TRBJ2-7
D: TRBD2
V: TRBV2
size: NA
CDR3: CASSSQREGPYEQYF
DNA: TGTGCCAGCAGTTCCCAGCGGGAGGGCCCCTACGAGCAGTACTTC

J: TRBJ1-4
D: NA
V: TRBV4-1
size: NA
CDR3: CASSQGPEKLFF
DNA: TGCGCCAGCAGCCAAGGACCTGAAAAACTGTTTTTT

J: TRBJ1-1
D: TRBD1
V: TRBV4-1
size: NA
CDR3: CASSQDLTGGWVTEAFF
DNA: TGCGCCAGCAGCCAAGATTTGACAGGGGGCTGGGTTACTGAAGCTTTCTTT

J: TRBJ2-2
D: NA
V: TRBV11-2
size: NA
CDR3: CASSSRVGELFF
DNA: TGTGCCAGCAGCTCCCGCGTGGGGGAGCTGTTTTTT

J: TRBJ1-5
D: NA
V: TRBV9
size: NA
CDR3: CASSVGGNSNQPQHF
DNA: TGTGCCAGCAGCGTAGGGGGGAATAGCAATCAGCCCCAGCATTTT

J: TRBJ1-1
D: NA
V: TRBV7-9
size: NA
CDR3: CASSPVSVPEAFF
DNA: TGTGCCAGCAGCCCAGTGTCGGTCCCTGAAGCTTTCTTT

J: TRBJ1-1
D: TRBD1
V: TRBV28
size: once
CDR3: CASSSPDRGDTEAFF
DNA: TGTGCCAGCAGTTCTCCGGACAGGGGGGACACTGAAGCTTTCTTT

J: TRBJ2-1
D: NA
V: TRBV9
size: NA
CDR3: CASSEARSMLGEQFF
DNA: TGTGCCAGCAGCGAGGCCCGTAGTATGTTAGGTGAGCAGTTCTTC

J: TRBJ2-3
D: NA
V: TRBV7-9
size: NA
CDR3: CASSFSTDTQYF
DNA: TGTGCCAGCAGCTTTTCCACAGATACGCAGTATTTT

J: TRBJ1-2
D: NA
V: TRBV7-8
size: once
CDR3: CASSPTPSGGYTF
DNA: TGTGCCAGCAGTCCGACACCGTCAGGTGGCTACACCTTC

J: TRBJ2-3
D: TRBD2
V: TRBV27
size: NA
CDR3: CASSLNDLAGVPDTQYF
DNA: TGTGCCAGCAGTTTAAACGATCTGGCGGGAGTCCCAGATACGCAGTATTTT

J: TRBJ2-7
D: NA
V: TRBV27
size: NA
CDR3: CASSLSGSYEQYF
DNA: TGTGCCAGCAGTTTATCTGGCTCCTACGAGCAGTACTTC

J: TRBJ2-7
D: TRBD2
V: TRBV30
size: NA
CDR3: CAWTHQGGYEQYF
DNA: TGTGCCTGGACACATCAGGGAGGGTACGAGCAGTACTTC

J: TRBJ2-7
D: TRBD1
V: TRBV7-6
size: NA
CDR3: CASSSGTGSSYEQYF
DNA: TGTGCCAGCAGTTCCGGGACAGGTTCCTCCTACGAGCAGTACTTC

J: TRBJ2-7
D: TRBD1
V: TRBV29-1
size: NA
CDR3: CSVGGQGDEQYF
DNA: TGCAGCGTTGGGGGACAGGGGGACGAGCAGTACTTC

J: TRBJ2-7
D: NA
V: TRBV29-1
size: NA
CDR3: CSVEDVGQGPYEQYF
DNA: TGCAGCGTTGAAGATGTTGGTCAGGGACCCTACGAGCAGTACTTC

J: TRBJ1-4
D: NA
V: TRBV7-9
size: NA
CDR3: CASSSTAGTAPEKLFF
DNA: TGTGCCAGCAGCTCAACGGCGGGTACAGCCCCAGAAAAACTGTTTTTT

J: TRBJ2-5
D: NA
V: TRBV14
size: NA
CDR3: CASSPHRGGRKETQYF
DNA: TGTGCCAGCAGCCCCCACAGGGGAGGAAGGAAGGAGACCCAGTACTTC

J: TRBJ2-3
D: TRBD2
V: TRBV7-9
size: NA
CDR3: CASSLESRPSGIGHKAQYF
DNA: TGTGCCAGCAGCTTAGAGAGTAGGCCTAGCGGGATCGGCCATAAGGCGCAGTATTTT

J: TRBJ2-5
D: NA
V: TRBV7-9
size: NA
CDR3: CASSLVGGETQYF
DNA: TGTGCCAGCAGCTTAGTTGGGGGAGAGACCCAGTACTTC

J: TRBJ2-1
D: TRBD1
V: TRBV28
size: NA
CDR3: CASTPGTGTFPTYNEQFF
DNA: TGTGCCAGCACCCCCGGGACAGGGACGTTTCCAACCTACAATGAGCAGTTCTTC

J: TRBJ2-1
D: NA
V: TRBV7-2
size: NA
CDR3: CASSVEDSSYNEQFF
DNA: TGTGCCAGCAGCGTGGAGGACTCCTCCTACAATGAGCAGTTCTTC

J: TRBJ1-2
D: NA
V: TRBV29-1
size: NA
CDR3: CSVEGAGDGYTF
DNA: TGCAGCGTTGAAGGGGCAGGTGATGGCTACACCTTC

J: TRBJ2-1
D: NA
V: TRBV6-6
size: NA
CDR3: CASSYSLNEQFF
DNA: TGTGCCAGCAGTTACTCTCTAAATGAGCAGTTCTTC

J: TRBJ2-1
D: NA
V: TRBV7-9
size: NA
CDR3: CASSFPQGLEQFF
DNA: TGTGCCAGCAGCTTCCCCCAGGGGCTTGAGCAGTTCTTC

J: TRBJ1-5
D: NA
V: TRBV10-2
size: NA
CDR3: CASTSRQEVQPQHF
DNA: TGCGCCAGCACCTCTCGACAGGAAGTACAGCCCCAGCATTTT

J: TRBJ2-7
D: TRBD1
V: TRBV9
size: NA
CDR3: CASSVGDRGFYEQYF
DNA: TGTGCCAGCAGCGTAGGGGACAGGGGCTTCTACGAGCAGTACTTC

J: TRBJ2-3
D: TRBD2
V: TRBV19
size: NA
CDR3: CASSIGLAGSSGLSDTQYF
DNA: TGTGCCAGTAGTATTGGACTAGCGGGATCTTCAGGTCTGTCAGATACGCAGTATTTT

J: TRBJ2-7
D: NA
V: TRBV6-1
size: once
CDR3: CASAESPGYEQYF
DNA: TGTGCCAGCGCCGAAAGTCCGGGGTACGAGCAGTACTTC

J: TRBJ1-4
D: TRBD1
V: TRBV27
size: NA
CDR3: CASSSATGTLFF
DNA: TGTGCCAGCAGTTCTGCGACAGGGACGCTGTTTTTT

J: TRBJ2-7
D: NA
V: TRBV5-1
size: NA
CDR3: CASGNTPHEQYF
DNA: TGCGCCAGCGGAAACACACCTCACGAGCAGTACTTC

J: TRBJ2-1
D: TRBD1
V: TRBV5-4
size: NA
CDR3: CASSPGWGQGNEQFF
DNA: TGTGCCAGCAGCCCAGGGTGGGGACAGGGGAATGAGCAGTTCTTC

J: TRBJ1-3
D: NA
V: TRBV27
size: once
CDR3: CASSPSPNSGNTIYF
DNA: TGTGCCAGCAGCCCCTCCCCTAACTCTGGAAACACCATATATTTT